Given below is one T cell receptor beta chain in context. This clonotype was seen more than once but under ten times. Its antigen is not yet known. Base qualities were left out, and no much larger clone turns up one base away. The sample is drawn from a study of response to subunit inactivated influenza vaccine (dated by TCRdb to the late 2010s). Looking at the study overall: Deep quantitative T cell receptor repertoire profiling was used in the study to track responses to a trivalent subunit inactivated influenza vaccine. General findings and caveats noted by the study authors: The authors suggested that each seasonal influenza vaccination may recruit only a limited number of new T cells.

The library came from RT-PCR. Sequencing took place on an Illumina HiSeq 2500. TCRdb cleaned the public reads at Q25 with fastp, built clones with MiXCR and kept in-frame beta chains. Rows are combined by CDR3 protein, so each entry shows the most common genes and DNA. Recorded for this sample are approximately 290,000 distinct CDR3 sequences; 20% to 25% of them occurred a single time. Under 13% of the sample comes from the top ten. V gives up 3 bases and J gives up 5 bases, and the segment between their germline ends measures 14 bases. The CDR3, from cysteine to phenylalanine, totals 16 residues. The sequence is cut down to CDR3 DNA, 48 bases in frame from base 1.

The rearrangement joined TRBV12-3 or TRBV12-4 to TRBJ1-6; no D segment can be confidently identified. The TCR was taken from a man aged 50 to 69 who received an inactivated influenza vaccine. Donor details come from another sample of the same person, matched by shared clones. The sample consisted of PBMCs from blood, taken approximately 20 months after vaccination. Read as DNA, the sequence is TGTGCCAGCAGTTTTTTGTTGCGGGTCGATAATTCACCCCTCCACTTT. This sequence encodes CASSFLLRVDNSPLHF.